The entry that follows covers one T cell receptor beta chain sequence. Its antigen is as yet unknown. Unique molecular identifiers featured in each of the TCR beta cDNA libraries. TCRdb re-derived calls from the PCR reads in MiXCR, one entry per CDR3 protein. The table shows roughly 430,000 distinct CDR3 sequences, with 30% to 40% occurring only once. This specimen belongs to a study of post-analysis software for immune sequencing data. Study results and caveats: Patients had higher frequencies than controls of five TRBV segments, including TRBV5-6, TRBV5-1 and TRBV20-1.

Germline V gives CDR1 LGHNA, CDR2 YSLEER. The CDR3 is made up of 18 amino acids. Trimming at V came to 1 base and at J to 8 bases, leaving 16 bases not matched to a gene. Sequenced sample: blood. The rearrangement joins TRBV4-3 to TRBJ2-1, with 8 bases identical to TRBD2. The clonotype comes from a girl under 10 years old with multiple sclerosis. DNA of the CDR3: TGCGCCAGCAGCCAAGCACGCCGGGAGGGCCTACGGTGGCATGAGCAGTTCTTC. Its protein is CASSQARREGLRWHEQFF.